The clone carrying this T cell receptor beta chain was seen only once. Its antigen is not identified. The sample is drawn from a study of post-analysis software for immune sequencing data. Study context: Progressive-relapsing, secondary progressive and relapsing-remitting multiple sclerosis were among the disease courses included.

The TCR beta cDNA libraries carried unique molecular identifiers. Starting from approximately 0.95 to 9.8 million T cells, the study yielded approximately 460,000 cDNA molecules. Using its own MiXCR run on the PCR reads, TCRdb lists one record per CDR3 protein. The table lists hundreds of thousands of distinct CDR3 sequences, approximately 59% of them singletons. Regarding the study as a whole: Compared against controls, patients with multiple sclerosis displayed significantly lower normalized Chao1 diversity. TRBV5-6, TRBV5-1 and TRBV20-1 belonged to a set of about 5 TRBV segments that were more frequent in patients than controls.

The germline CDR1 and CDR2 sequences are MNHNY and SVGAGI (reference sequence). The CDR3 is made up of 14 amino acids. Deletions cut 5 bases from V and 6 bases from J, with 15 bases between. Sequencing was done on a sample of blood. This TCR derives from a girl aged 2-9 years with multiple sclerosis. The chain couples TRBV6-6 to TRBJ2-3; tentatively, D is TRBD1 or TRBD2 (5 bases each). The CDR3 DNA follows: TGTGCCAGCAGTCCGGGGCTTGACTTGGATACGCAGTATTTT. Translation gives CASSPGLDLDTQYF.